This T cell receptor (beta chain) appears in the sequencing data of a study of beta chain features in type 1 diabetes (dated by TCRdb to 2016 to 2018). About the full investigation: Mean age, gender distribution, total cell number and subset yield were not different between patients and healthy donors. In the study, TCRB repertoires of sorted circulating CD4+ T cell subsets from recently diagnosed type 1 diabetes patients were compared with those of matched healthy donors. Naive and central memory subsets were obtained from all 30 or so donors, but regulatory and stem cell-like memory subsets were isolated from only 8 patients and roughly 8 healthy donors. A total of 100 million to 110 million sorted cells were examined across all samples, and a strong correlation was observed between cell number per subset and RNA yield. Here is what the overall study found, with its caveats: The naive, central memory and regulatory TCRB repertoires appeared to resemble one another more closely among patients than among healthy donors. A moderate but significant shortening of TCRB CDR3 length was observed in type 1 diabetes patients in all four CD4+ subsets. PCR might favor shorter templates, but patient and control samples were amplified and corrected together, so any skew would affect both groups equally. Sequencing cDNA rather than genomic DNA could over-represent highly expressing activated cells, although activation and CD3 levels did not differ between groups. At VDJ recombination sites, type 1 diabetes patients had fewer insertions and more deleted nucleotides, which implies abnormalities in thymic rearrangement. Because the HLA sub-analyses included only small numbers of individuals, any influence of HLA type on TCRB rearrangement was left unresolved.

Germline trimming amounts to 0 bases on V and 7 bases on J, with 7 as the count of junction bases outside the gene matches. CDR1 and CDR2, looked up from the germline V gene (reference sequence), are LNHNV and YYDKDF. Measured from the cysteine to the phenylalanine, the CDR3 is 15 residues long. Only the CDR3 DNA stays, 45 bases, in frame from base 1. The entire isolated RNA was reverse transcribed using the High Capacity cDNA Reverse Transcription Kit, and thus expressed TCRB transcripts were sequenced. Survey-depth immunoSEQ sequencing was performed on stem cell-like memory T cell samples, with an average of about 1 million total reads per sample. Sorted cells were lysed in RLT buffer and RNA was extracted with DNase-treated RNeasy Micro or Mini kits, depending on cell number. To prevent cross-contamination, every cell subset was processed on its own, while patient and healthy donor samples were processed together. The immunoSEQ multiplex PCR was used to amplify TCRB sequences from cDNA, yielding 87-bp fragments that span the CDR3 region. The amplicons were sequenced using the Illumina HiSeq platform. In the source study's methods: Synthetic template baselines were used to correct PCR bias computationally, reads within Hamming distance 2 were collapsed, and singletons that could not be merged were discarded. Reads were aligned to IMGT to assign V, D and J genes, CDR3 length, and insertions or deletions at six rearrangement sites. Within each subset, clonotype counts were normalized to sorted cell number, after which true diversity and Gini coefficients were computed with the tcR R package. Repertoire sharing was quantified using the overlap coefficient calculated on TCRB nucleotide sequences. This is the immuneACCESS table as TCRdb keeps it, with only in-frame sequences that have V and J called. A part of the clones is gone; compared with another copy, unresolved V genes explain less than half, and the rest is unexplained. V and J calls plus clone size are reproduced from that table; the DNA served to infer D and trimming. The sample table contains tens of thousands of clones; only one count was recorded for around 40% of them. Clones ranked in the top ten supply roughly 0.13% of the sample.

Each donor gave one peripheral blood draw, about 110 mL on average, collected into heparinised tubes. Using a panel that included CD45RO, CCR7, CD25, CD127, CD95 and CD27, naive, central memory, regulatory and stem cell-like memory CD4+ T cells were sorted on a BD FACSAria II. All sorted populations exceeded 95% purity. PBMCs were isolated right away by Lymphoprep density gradient centrifugation and were stained directly, without culture. So that batch effects would be minimized, each experiment stained and sorted samples in pairs, pairing one healthy donor with one patient. About this clone itself: Its specific antigen is unknown. Per-base qualities were not stored, and no clone one base away is much larger.

Sequenced sample: stem cell memory CD4+ T cells from blood. The cell subset or site label on this specimen signifies: stem cell-like memory CD4+ T cells. The origin of this receptor is a man between 25 and 39 years old with type 1 diabetes. The chain couples TRBV15 to TRBJ2-7, and 9 junction bases match TRBD2. Read as DNA, the sequence is TGTGCCACCAGCAGAGAGGCGGGAGGGCTGGGGGAGCAGTACTTC. This translates into CATSREAGGLGEQYF.